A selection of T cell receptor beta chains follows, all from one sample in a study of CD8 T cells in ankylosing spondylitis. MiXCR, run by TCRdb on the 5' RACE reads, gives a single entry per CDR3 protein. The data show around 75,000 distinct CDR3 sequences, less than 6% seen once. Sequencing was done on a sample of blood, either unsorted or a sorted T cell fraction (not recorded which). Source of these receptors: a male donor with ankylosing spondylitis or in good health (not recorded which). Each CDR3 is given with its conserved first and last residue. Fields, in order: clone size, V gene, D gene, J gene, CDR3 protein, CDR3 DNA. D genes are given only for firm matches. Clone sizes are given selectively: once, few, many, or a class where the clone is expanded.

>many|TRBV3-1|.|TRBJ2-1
CASTRDGRSYNEQFF
TGTGCCAGCACTCGGGACGGCCGCTCCTACAATGAGCAGTTCTTC
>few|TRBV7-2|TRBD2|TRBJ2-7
CASKTSGGLGYEQYF
TGTGCCAGCAAGACTAGCGGGGGGTTAGGCTACGAGCAGTACTTC
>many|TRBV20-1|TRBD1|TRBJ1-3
CSARTGFSGNTIYF
TGCAGTGCTCGGACAGGTTTCTCTGGAAACACCATATATTTT
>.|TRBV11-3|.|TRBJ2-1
CASSARDSGGGNEQFF
TGTGCCAGCAGCGCTCGGGACTCCGGAGGGGGCAATGAGCAGTTCTTC
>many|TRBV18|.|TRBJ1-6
CASSPSGSPLHF
TGTGCCAGCTCACCTAGTGGTTCACCCCTCCACTTT
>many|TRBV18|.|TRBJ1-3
CASSPGRSGNTIYF
TGTGCCAGCTCACCGGGACGGTCTGGAAACACCATATATTTT
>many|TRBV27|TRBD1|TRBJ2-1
CASSQGASSYNEQFF
TGTGCCAGCAGTCAGGGGGCCAGCTCCTACAATGAGCAGTTCTTC
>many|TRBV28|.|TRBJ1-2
CASTQGRSNYGYTF
TGTGCCAGCACCCAGGGACGTTCCAACTATGGCTACACCTTC
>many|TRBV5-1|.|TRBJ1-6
CASSQRQDNSPLHF
TGCGCCAGCAGCCAACGACAGGATAATTCACCCCTCCACTTT
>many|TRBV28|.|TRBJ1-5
CASSFVRGRQPQHF
TGTGCCAGCAGTTTCGTGCGGGGTCGGCAGCCCCAGCATTTT
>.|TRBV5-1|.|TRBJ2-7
CASSPGQSYEQYF
TGCGCCAGCAGCCCCGGACAGTCCTACGAGCAGTACTTC
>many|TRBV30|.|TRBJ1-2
CAWSGKWGDHGYTF
TGTGCCTGGAGCGGAAAGTGGGGGGACCATGGCTACACCTTC
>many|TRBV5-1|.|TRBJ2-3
CASSRDQSTDTQYF
TGCGCCAGCAGCCGGGACCAAAGCACAGATACGCAGTATTTT
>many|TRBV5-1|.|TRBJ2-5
CASSSDGQETQYF
TGCGCCAGCAGCTCCGACGGCCAAGAGACCCAGTACTTC
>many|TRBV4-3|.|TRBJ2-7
CASSQDIGFWQYF
TGCGCCAGCAGCCAAGATATTGGATTTTGGCAGTACTTC
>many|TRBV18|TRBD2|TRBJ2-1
CASSDSGGREQFF
TGTGCCAGCTCAGACAGCGGGGGGAGAGAGCAGTTCTTC
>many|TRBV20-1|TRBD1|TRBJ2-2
CSARPDRGGGELFF
TGCAGTGCTAGACCGGACAGGGGTGGCGGGGAGCTGTTTTTT
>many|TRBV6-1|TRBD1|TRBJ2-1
CASREGQGAVYNEQFF
TGTGCCAGCAGAGAGGGACAGGGGGCTGTCTACAATGAGCAGTTCTTC
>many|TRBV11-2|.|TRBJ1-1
CASSLEVNTEAFF
TGTGCCAGCAGCTTAGAGGTGAACACTGAAGCTTTCTTT
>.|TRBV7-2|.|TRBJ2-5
CARSKYQETQYF
TGTGCCCGTAGCAAGTACCAAGAGACCCAGTACTTC
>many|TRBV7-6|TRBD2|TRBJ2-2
CASSFPRGGANTGELFF
TGTGCCAGCAGCTTCCCCCGCGGGGGGGCGAACACCGGGGAGCTGTTTTTT
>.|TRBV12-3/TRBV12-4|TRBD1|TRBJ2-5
CASSPDRVNLYF
TGTGCCAGCAGCCCCGACAGGGTCAATCTGTACTTC
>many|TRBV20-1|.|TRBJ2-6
CSARGISGANVLTF
TGCAGTGCCCGAGGGATCTCTGGGGCCAACGTCCTGACTTTC
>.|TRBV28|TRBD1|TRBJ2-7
CASSQQGGNYEQYF
TGTGCCAGCAGTCAACAGGGGGGAAACTACGAGCAGTACTTC
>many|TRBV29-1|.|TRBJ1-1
CSVQGTHDTEAFF
TGCAGCGTCCAGGGGACCCACGACACTGAAGCTTTCTTT
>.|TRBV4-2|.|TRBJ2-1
CASSQSPNPGVDTYNEQFF
TGTGCCAGCAGCCAATCCCCCAATCCGGGTGTCGATACTTACAATGAGCAGTTCTTC
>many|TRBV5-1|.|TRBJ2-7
CASSLGDYEQYF
TGCGCCAGCAGCTTGGGGGACTACGAGCAGTACTTC
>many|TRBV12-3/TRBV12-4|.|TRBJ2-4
CASTLNGVLAKNIQYF
TGTGCCAGCACCCTAAACGGGGTTTTAGCCAAAAACATTCAGTACTTC
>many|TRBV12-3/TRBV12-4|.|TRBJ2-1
CASLRGDSVYNEQFF
TGTGCCAGCTTAAGGGGGGATAGCGTCTACAATGAGCAGTTCTTC
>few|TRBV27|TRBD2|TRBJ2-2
CASSFISGGRTGELFF
TGTGCCAGCAGTTTTATTAGCGGGGGCAGGACCGGGGAGCTGTTTTTT
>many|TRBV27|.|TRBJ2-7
CASSLTESLEQYF
TGTGCCAGCAGTTTAACAGAGTCCTTGGAGCAGTACTTC
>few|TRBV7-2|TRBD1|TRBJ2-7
CASSSYGTGGNEQYF
TGTGCCAGCAGCTCATACGGGACAGGGGGTAACGAGCAGTACTTC
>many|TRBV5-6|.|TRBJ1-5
CASSFSRDQPQHF
TGTGCCAGCAGCTTTTCGAGGGATCAGCCCCAGCATTTT
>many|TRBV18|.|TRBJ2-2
CASSPPGRGGTGELFF
TGTGCCAGCTCACCACCGGGAAGGGGCGGAACCGGGGAGCTGTTTTTT
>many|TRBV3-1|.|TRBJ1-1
CASSLQGVGDAFF
TGTGCCAGCAGCCTTCAGGGAGTCGGAGACGCTTTCTTT
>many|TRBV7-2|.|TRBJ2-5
CASCPLQGWRETQYF
TGTGCCAGCTGCCCCCTACAGGGTTGGAGAGAGACCCAGTACTTC
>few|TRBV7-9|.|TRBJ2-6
CASSSFQFGANVLTF
TGTGCCAGCAGCTCCTTCCAGTTTGGGGCCAACGTCCTGACTTTC
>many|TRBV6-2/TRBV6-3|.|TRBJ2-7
CASSYPPGEYEQYF
TGTGCCAGCAGCTATCCGCCCGGAGAATACGAGCAGTACTTC
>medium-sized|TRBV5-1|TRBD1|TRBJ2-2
CASSSDVSQGANTGELFF
TGCGCCAGCAGCTCGGACGTCTCTCAGGGGGCGAACACCGGGGAGCTGTTTTTT
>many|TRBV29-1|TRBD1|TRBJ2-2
CSVPGQGAGELFF
TGCAGCGTTCCGGGACAGGGAGCCGGGGAGCTGTTTTTT